This T cell receptor (beta chain) was sequenced in a study of blood T cell repertoires in COVID-19. Study-level information: Whether acute or convalescent, the COVID-19 samples came from the United States, Italy and Spain. T cells, B-cell-depleted T cells, or PBMCs supplied cDNA or gDNA.

In the source study's methods: Scientists estimated how many nucleated cells there were by amplifying reference gene primers. This table comes from immunoSEQ multiplex PCR, and its TCRdb copy is limited to in-frame clones, with some not included. For V, J and clone size, that table is used; D and trimming come from the DNA. Here the sample spans approximately 13,000 clones, 83% being singletons. The J segment lost 0 bases and the V segment lost 2 bases, leaving 5 bases of the junction unmatched. This CDR3 comprises 16 residues. The source material was peripheral blood. The J gene is TRBJ1-5, the V gene TRBV5-3; the match to TRBD1 covers 7 bases. TRBV5-3 is filed as an ORF, its function uncertain. The clonotype was recovered from a man aged 35-49 years with active or convalescent COVID-19. In DNA form, the CDR3 reads TGTGCCAGAAGCTTCCAGGGGGGTGATAGCAATCAGCCCCAGCATTTT. This codes for CARSFQGGDSNQPQHF.